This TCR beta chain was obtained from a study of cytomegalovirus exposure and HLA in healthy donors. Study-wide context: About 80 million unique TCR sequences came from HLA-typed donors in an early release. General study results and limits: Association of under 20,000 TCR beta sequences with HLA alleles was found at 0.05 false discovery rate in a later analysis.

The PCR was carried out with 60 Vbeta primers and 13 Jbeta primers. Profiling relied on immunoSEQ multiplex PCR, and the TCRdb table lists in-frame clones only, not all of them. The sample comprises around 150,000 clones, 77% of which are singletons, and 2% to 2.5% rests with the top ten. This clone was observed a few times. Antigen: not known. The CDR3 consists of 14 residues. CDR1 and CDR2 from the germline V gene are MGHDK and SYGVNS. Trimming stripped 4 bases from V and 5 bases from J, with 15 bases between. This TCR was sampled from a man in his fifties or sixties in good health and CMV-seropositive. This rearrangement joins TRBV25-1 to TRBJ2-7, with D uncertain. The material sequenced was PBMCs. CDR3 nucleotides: TGTGCCAGCAGTGCGTCGAGCTTCCAGGACGAGCAGTACTTC. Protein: CASSASSFQDEQYF.